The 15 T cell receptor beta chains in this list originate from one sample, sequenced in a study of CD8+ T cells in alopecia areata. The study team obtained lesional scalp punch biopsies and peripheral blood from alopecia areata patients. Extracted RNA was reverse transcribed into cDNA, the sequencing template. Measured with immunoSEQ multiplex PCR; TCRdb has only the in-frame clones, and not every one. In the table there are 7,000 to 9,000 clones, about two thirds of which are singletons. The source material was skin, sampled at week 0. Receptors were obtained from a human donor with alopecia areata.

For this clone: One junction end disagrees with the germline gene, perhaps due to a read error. The CDR3 region has the DNA TGTGCCAGCTCATTCGGGGGCAGCAATCAGCCCCGGCATTTT. Its protein product is CASSFGGSNQPRHF. V is TRBV18 and J is TRBJ1-5, with a possible D match to TRBD1 (6 bases). This CDR3 contains 14 residues. Per the germline V gene, CDR1 is KGHSH and CDR2 is LQKENI. Complete variable domain (other parts from reference TRBV18 and TRBJ1-5): NAGVMQNPRHLVRRRGQEARLRCSPMKGHSHVYWYRQLPEEGLKFMVYLQKENIIDESGMPKERFSAEFPKEGPSILRIQQVVRGDSAAYFCASSFGGSNQPRHFGDGTRLSIL.

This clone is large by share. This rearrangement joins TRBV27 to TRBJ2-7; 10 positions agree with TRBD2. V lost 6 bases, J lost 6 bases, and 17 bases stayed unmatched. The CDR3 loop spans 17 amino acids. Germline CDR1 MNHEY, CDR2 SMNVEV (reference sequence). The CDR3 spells CASSPLGSGGGSVEQYF. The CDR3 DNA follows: TGTGCCAGCAGCCCTCTGGGGAGCGGGGGGGGTAGCGTCGAGCAGTACTTC.

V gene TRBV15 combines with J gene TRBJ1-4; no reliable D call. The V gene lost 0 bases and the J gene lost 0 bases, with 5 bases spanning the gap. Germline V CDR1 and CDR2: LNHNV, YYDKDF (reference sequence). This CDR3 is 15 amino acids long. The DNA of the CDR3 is TGTGCCACCAGCAGAGACGGCGCAACTAATGAAAAACTGTTTTTT. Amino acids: CATSRDGATNEKLFF.

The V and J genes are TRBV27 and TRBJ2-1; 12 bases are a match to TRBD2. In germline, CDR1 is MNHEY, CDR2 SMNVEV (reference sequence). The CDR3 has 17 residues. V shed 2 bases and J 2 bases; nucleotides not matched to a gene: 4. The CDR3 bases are TGTGCCAGCAGTTTAACCCTAGCGGGGGGGCCCTACAATGAGCAGTTCTTC. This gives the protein CASSLTLAGGPYNEQFF.

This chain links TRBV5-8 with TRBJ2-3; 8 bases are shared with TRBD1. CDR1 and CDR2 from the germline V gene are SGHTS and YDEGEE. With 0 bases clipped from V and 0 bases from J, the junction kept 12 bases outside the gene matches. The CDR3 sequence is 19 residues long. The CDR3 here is CASSLVVTTGTGSTDTQYF. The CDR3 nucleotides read TGTGCCAGCAGCTTGGTAGTAACCACCGGGACAGGAAGCACAGATACGCAGTATTTT.

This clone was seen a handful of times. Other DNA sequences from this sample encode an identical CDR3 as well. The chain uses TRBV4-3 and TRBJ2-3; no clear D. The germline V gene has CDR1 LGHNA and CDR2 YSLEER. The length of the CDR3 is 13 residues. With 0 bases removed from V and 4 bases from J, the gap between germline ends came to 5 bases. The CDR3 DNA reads TGCGCCAGCAGCCAAGATTCGGCAGATACGCAGTATTTT. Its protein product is CASSQDSADTQYF.

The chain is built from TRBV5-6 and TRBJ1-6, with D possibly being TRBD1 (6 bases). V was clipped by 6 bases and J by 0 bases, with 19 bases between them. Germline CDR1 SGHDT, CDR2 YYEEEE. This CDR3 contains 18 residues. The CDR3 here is CASTLGQLGGSYNSPLHF. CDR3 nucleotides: TGTGCCAGCACCCTCGGACAGCTTGGGGGCTCCTATAATTCACCCCTCCACTTT.

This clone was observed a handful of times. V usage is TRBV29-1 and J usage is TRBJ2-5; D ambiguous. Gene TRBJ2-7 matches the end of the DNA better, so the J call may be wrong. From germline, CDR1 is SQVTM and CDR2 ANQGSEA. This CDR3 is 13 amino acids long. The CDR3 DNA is TGCAGCGCCGGGTACTTGAGCTCCTACGAGCAGTACTTC. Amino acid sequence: CSAGYLSSYEQYF.

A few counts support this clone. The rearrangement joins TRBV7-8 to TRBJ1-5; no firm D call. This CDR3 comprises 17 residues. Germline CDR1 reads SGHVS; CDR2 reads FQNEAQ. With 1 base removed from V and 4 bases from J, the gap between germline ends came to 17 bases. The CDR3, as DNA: TGTGCCAGCAGCTTAGAGTGGATGGCAGGAAATAATCAGCCCCAGCATTTT. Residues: CASSLEWMAGNNQPQHF.

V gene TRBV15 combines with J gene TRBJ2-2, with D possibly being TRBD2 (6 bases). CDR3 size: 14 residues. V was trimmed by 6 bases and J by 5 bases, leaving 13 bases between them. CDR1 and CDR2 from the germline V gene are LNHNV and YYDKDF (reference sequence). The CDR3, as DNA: TGTGCCACCAGTGTGTTCGCGGGGACCGGGGAGCTGTTTTTT. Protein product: CATSVFAGTGELFF.

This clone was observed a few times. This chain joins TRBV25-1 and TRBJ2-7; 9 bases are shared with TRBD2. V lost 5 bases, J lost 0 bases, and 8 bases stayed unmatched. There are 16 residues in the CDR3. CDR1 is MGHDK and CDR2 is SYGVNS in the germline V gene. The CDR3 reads CASSPQRLADSYEQYF. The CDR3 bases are TGTGCCAGCAGTCCTCAGCGACTAGCGGACTCCTACGAGCAGTACTTC.

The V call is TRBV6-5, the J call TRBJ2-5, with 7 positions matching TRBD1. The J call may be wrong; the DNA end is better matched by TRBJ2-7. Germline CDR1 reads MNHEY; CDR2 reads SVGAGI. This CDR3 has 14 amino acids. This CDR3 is CASRITGESYEQYF. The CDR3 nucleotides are TGTGCCAGCAGGATTACAGGGGAGTCCTACGAGCAGTACTTC.

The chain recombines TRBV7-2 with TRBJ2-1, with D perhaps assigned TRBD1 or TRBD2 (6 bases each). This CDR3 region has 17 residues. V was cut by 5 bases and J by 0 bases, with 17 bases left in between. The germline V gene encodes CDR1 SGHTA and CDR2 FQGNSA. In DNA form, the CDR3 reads TGTGCCAGCAGCCTCCTTAGGGGGGACCTCTCCTACAATGAGCAGTTCTTC. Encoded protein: CASSLLRGDLSYNEQFF.

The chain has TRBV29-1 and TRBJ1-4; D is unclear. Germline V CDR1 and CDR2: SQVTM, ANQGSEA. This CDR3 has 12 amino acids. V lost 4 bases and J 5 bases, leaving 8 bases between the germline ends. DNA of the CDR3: TGCAGCGTTGTTCAAGGGAATGAAAAACTGTTTTTT. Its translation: CSVVQGNEKLFF.

The CDR3 DNA sequence: TGTGCCAGTAGCAGCGGAATAACAGGTTTTTACCACTTT. Protein product: CASSSGITGFYHF. The V call is TRBV19, the J call TRBJ1-6; possible D gene TRBD1, 5 bases. CDR1 LNHDA and CDR2 SQIVND come from the germline V gene (reference sequence). Trimming shortened V by 6 bases and J by 18 bases, and 21 bases separated the two germline ends. This CDR3 region has 13 residues.